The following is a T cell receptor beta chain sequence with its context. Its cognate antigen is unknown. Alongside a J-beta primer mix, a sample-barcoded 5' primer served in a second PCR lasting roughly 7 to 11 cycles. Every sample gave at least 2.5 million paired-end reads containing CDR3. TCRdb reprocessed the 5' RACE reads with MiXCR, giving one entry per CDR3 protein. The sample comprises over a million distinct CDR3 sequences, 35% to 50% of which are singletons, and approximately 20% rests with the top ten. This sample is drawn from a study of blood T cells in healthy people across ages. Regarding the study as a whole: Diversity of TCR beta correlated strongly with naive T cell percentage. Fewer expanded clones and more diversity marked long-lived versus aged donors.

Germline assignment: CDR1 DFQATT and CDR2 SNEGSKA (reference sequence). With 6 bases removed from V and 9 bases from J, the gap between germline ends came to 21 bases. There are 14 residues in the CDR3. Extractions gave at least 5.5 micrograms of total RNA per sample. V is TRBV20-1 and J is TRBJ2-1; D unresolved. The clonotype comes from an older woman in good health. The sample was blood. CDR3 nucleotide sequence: TGCAGTGCCAAATCGACCTCCCGGGTCAGTGAGCAGTTCTTC. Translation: CSAKSTSRVSEQFF.